These 10 T cell receptor beta chains were sequenced from one sample in a study of T-cell reconstitution after alpha-beta-depleted transplantation in children. Unique molecular identifiers were incorporated during preparation of the TCRbeta library. TCRdb reanalysed the PCR reads using MiXCR and keeps one entry per CDR3 protein. The table shows about 980,000 distinct CDR3 sequences, with roughly 29% occurring only once. The material was PBMCs, mostly from graft donor cells, obtained 360 days after TCRalphabeta/CD19-depleted stem cell transplant. The receptor source for this set is a boy under three years old who had a stem cell transplant for SCID, so the T cells may come from the graft donor.

The chain uses TRBV4-1 and TRBJ1-1; D perhaps matches TRBD1 (5 bases). This CDR3 is 17 amino acids long. Between the trimmed V and J ends, which lost 5 bases and 6 bases, there was a span of 25 bases. Germline lookup yields CDR1 MGHRA and CDR2 YSYEKL. DNA for the CDR3: TGCGCCAGCAGCGGGGTCGGGACTCGGTTTGGTGGTGCTGAAGCTTTCTTT. This gives the protein CASSGVGTRFGGAEAFF.

This clonotype was counted a few times. This rearrangement joins TRBV10-3 to TRBJ1-2; D is possibly TRBD1 (5 bases). Germline V CDR1 and CDR2: ENHRY, SYGVKD. The CDR3 has 12 residues. The V and J ends lost 2 bases and 8 bases respectively, with 9 bases between them. CDR3 loop: CAISERGFGYTF. The CDR3 DNA follows: TGTGCCATCAGTGAGAGGGGATTCGGCTACACCTTC.

This clonotype has a handful of counts. The chain uses TRBV7-2 and TRBJ1-4; 9 positions agree with TRBD1. With 0 bases clipped from V and 3 bases from J, the junction kept 8 bases outside the gene matches. The CDR3 has 18 amino acids. The V gene's germline CDR1 is SGHTA and CDR2 FQGNSA. The CDR3 spells CASSLARDRAGSNEKLFF. CDR3 coding DNA: TGTGCCAGCAGCTTAGCCCGGGACAGGGCGGGATCTAATGAAAAACTGTTTTTT.

This clonotype was recorded a few times. The chain recombines TRBV7-7 with TRBJ2-3; 16 nucleotides line up with TRBD2. Losses at the gene ends were 4 bases for V and 0 bases for J; bases not matched to a gene: 4. Per the germline V gene, CDR1 is SSHAT and CDR2 is FNYEAQ (reference sequence). The CDR3 has 18 amino acids. The CDR3 nucleotides are TGTGCCAGCAGCTCGGGACTAGCGGGGGGGCCCAGCACAGATACGCAGTATTTT. Protein sequence: CASSSGLAGGPSTDTQYF.

This clonotype was found a few times. The chain has TRBV4-2 and TRBJ2-7; 8 bases match TRBD1. V shed 5 bases and J 7 bases; nucleotides not matched to a gene: 10. The CDR3 runs 14 residues. CDR1 is LGHNA and CDR2 is YNFKEQ in the germline V gene. The CDR3 nucleotides are TGTGCCAGCAGCTCCGGGGGTCGGACAGGGGAGCAGTACTTC. Its protein is CASSSGGRTGEQYF.

The chain links TRBV7-2 to TRBJ2-5; 8 bases line up with TRBD2. The CDR3 has 15 amino acids. Germline loops: CDR1 SGHTA, CDR2 FQGNSA. The junction had 7 bases not matched to a gene; V was cut back by 2 bases and J by 5 bases. DNA of the CDR3: TGTGCCAGCAGCTTAATGGCGGGGGGTTGGGAGACCCAGTACTTC. Residues: CASSLMAGGWETQYF.

The rearrangement links TRBV9 to TRBJ2-1; D possibly matches TRBD1 or TRBD2 (5 bases each). The CDR3 contains 14 residues. V was pared by 1 base and J by 12 bases, with 17 bases between. CDR1 SGDLS and CDR2 YYNGEE come from the germline V gene. CDR3 in DNA: TGTGCCAGCAGCGTACAAACTCATGAGGGGCGGCAGTTCTTC. Encoded protein: CASSVQTHEGRQFF.

This clonotype was seen more than once but under ten times. This chain links TRBV6-1 with TRBJ1-2; D possibly corresponds to TRBD1 (6 bases). The ends were cut back, 6 bases at V and 4 bases at J, with 12 bases in the middle. CDR1 is MNHNS, CDR2 SASEGT, per germline. The CDR3 sequence is 13 residues long. The CDR3 spells CASSPGTSYGYTF. The CDR3 DNA is TGTGCCAGCAGCCCCGGGACATCCTATGGCTACACCTTC.

The V and J genes are TRBV20-1 and TRBJ1-2; no reliable D call. The V end was cut by 2 bases, the J end by 8 bases, with 6 bases between. The CDR3 has 10 residues. Germline V CDR1 and CDR2: DFQATT, SNEGSKA (reference sequence). CDR3 sequence reads: CSARILGYTF. The DNA of the CDR3 is TGCAGTGCTAGAATTCTAGGCTACACCTTC.

The chain joins TRBV5-1 to TRBJ2-2, with TRBD1 identical over 8 bases. The germline V gene has CDR1 SGHRS and CDR2 YFSETQ. This CDR3 spans 16 amino acids. V shed 4 bases and J 2 bases; nucleotides not matched to a gene: 7. The CDR3 DNA reads as TGCGCCAGCAGCGCAGGACAGGGAGGAAACACCGGGGAGCTGTTTTTT. Translation gives CASSAGQGGNTGELFF.